This TCR beta chain is drawn from a study of blood T cell repertoires in COVID-19. Adults between about 18 and 89 years of age took part from 24 US areas. Participants' reported clinical history set cohort assignment. CDR1 is SEHNR, CDR2 FQNEAQ, per germline (reference sequence). J was trimmed by 4 bases and V by 5 bases; bases with no gene match: 16. CDR3 size: 17 residues. Methods used by the authors: Nucleated cell number was recorded as an estimate derived from reference gene primer amplification. Profiled with immunoSEQ multiplex PCR; TCRdb holds only in-frame clones, not every one. Clone size and V and J calls were adopted from that table, with D and trimming inferred from the DNA. The sample carries about 270,000 clones, 75% to 90% recorded once.

The sequence was collected from a woman aged 25 to 45 with acute COVID-19. The sample consisted of PBMCs or T cells enriched from blood (not recorded which). The rearrangement joins TRBV7-9 to TRBJ2-7, with 8 positions matching TRBD2. The CDR3 region is CASSLEGVVAGRYEQYF. CDR3 nucleotide sequence: TGTGCCAGCAGCCTAGAGGGGGTGGTAGCGGGAAGATACGAGCAGTACTTC.